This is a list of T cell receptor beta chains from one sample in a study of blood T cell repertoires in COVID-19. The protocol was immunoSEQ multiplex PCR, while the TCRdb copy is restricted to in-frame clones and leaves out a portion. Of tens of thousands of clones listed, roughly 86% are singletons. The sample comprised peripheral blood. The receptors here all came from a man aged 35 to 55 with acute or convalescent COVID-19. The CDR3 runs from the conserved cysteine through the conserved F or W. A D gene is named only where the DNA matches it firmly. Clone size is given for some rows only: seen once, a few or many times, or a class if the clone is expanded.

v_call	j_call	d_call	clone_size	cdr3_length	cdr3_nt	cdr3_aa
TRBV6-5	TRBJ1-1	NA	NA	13	TGTGCCAGCAGAAGGGGGATTTCCACTGAAGCTTTCTTT	CASRRGISTEAFF
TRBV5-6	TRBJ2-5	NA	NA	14	TGTGCCAGCAGCTTGGCCCAAGCACAAGAGACCCAGTACTTC	CASSLAQAQETQYF
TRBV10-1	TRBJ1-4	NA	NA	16	TGCGCCAGCAAATCCGGCGGAAATGCAACTAATGAAAAACTGTTTTTT	CASKSGGNATNEKLFF
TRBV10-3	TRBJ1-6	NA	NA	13	TGTGCCATCAGACAGGGTGGGAATTCACCCCTCCACTTT	CAIRQGGNSPLHF
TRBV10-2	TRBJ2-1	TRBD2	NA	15	TGCGCCAGCAGGGAAGAACTAGCGGAGTACAATGAGCAGTTCTTC	CASREELAEYNEQFF
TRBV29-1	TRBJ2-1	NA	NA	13	TGCAGCTCCCGGACTGGCTCCTACAATGAGCAGTTCTTC	CSSRTGSYNEQFF
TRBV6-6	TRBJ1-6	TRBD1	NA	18	TGTGCCAGCAGTCTCCACAGGGGGCAAAGCTCCTATAATTCACCCCTCCACTTT	CASSLHRGQSSYNSPLHF
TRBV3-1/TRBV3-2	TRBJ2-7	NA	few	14	TGTGCCAGCAGCCAAGGTGGAGACAGGCACGAGCAGTACTTC	CASSQGGDRHEQYF
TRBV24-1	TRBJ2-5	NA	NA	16	TGTGCCACCAGTGATTCCCGGCAGGGAACGCAAGAGACCCAGTACTTC	CATSDSRQGTQETQYF
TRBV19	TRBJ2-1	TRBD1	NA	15	TGTGCCAGTAAGGCCCGGGACAGTCTGTATAATGAGCAGTTCTTC	CASKARDSLYNEQFF
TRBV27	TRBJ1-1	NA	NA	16	TGTGCCAGCAGTTCCCACCTTACAGGGTGGAACACTGAAGCTTTCTTT	CASSSHLTGWNTEAFF
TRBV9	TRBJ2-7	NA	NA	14	TGTGCCAGCAGCGTGGGTGCGGGCTCCTACGAGCAGTACTTC	CASSVGAGSYEQYF
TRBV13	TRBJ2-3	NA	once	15	TGTGCCAGCAGCTCACCCGGACAGTTCACAGATACGCAGTATTTT	CASSSPGQFTDTQYF
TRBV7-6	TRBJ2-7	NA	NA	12	TGTGCCAGCAGCTTAAGGGACAACGAGCAGTACTTC	CASSLRDNEQYF
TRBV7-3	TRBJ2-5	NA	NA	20	TGTGCCAGCAGCCAAACCCCCCCAGGACTTGGTGGGGTAAGGCAAGAGACCCAGTACTTC	CASSQTPPGLGGVRQETQYF
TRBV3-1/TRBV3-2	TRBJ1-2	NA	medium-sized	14	TGTGCCAGCAGCCAAGATTTCGGGTTAGATGGCTACACCTTC	CASSQDFGLDGYTF
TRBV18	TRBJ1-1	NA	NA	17	TGTGCCAGCTCCCTAGGGCGAGGGTCGTTTTTGAACACTGAAGCTTTCTTT	CASSLGRGSFLNTEAFF
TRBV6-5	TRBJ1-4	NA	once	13	TGTGCCAGCAGTTCTGGGGGCGAGGAAAAACTGTTTTTT	CASSSGGEEKLFF
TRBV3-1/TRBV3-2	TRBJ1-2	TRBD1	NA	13	TGTGCCAGCAGCCTCGACAGGGTTAAAGGCTACACCTTC	CASSLDRVKGYTF